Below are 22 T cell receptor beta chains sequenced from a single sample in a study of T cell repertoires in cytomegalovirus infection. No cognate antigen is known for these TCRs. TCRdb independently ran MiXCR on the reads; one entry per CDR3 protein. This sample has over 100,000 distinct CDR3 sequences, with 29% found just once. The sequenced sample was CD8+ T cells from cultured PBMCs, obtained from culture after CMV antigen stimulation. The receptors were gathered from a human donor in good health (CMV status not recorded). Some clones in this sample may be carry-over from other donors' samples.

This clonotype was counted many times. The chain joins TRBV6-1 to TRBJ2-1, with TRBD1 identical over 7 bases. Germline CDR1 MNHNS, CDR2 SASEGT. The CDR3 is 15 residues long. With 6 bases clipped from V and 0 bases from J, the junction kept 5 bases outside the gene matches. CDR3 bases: TGTGCCAGCAGCGAGACAGGGAGCTCCTACAATGAGCAGTTCTTC. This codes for CASSETGSSYNEQFF.

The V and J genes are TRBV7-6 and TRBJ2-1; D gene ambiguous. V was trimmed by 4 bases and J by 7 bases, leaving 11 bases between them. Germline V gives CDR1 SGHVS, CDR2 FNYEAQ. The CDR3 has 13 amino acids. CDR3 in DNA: TGTGCCAGCAGCTCTACGTCTCATAATGAGCAGTTCTTC. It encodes CASSSTSHNEQFF.

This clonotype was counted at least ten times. The CDR3 here is CASSSPPYEQYF. The CDR3 region has the DNA TGCGCCAGCAGCTCGCCCCCCTACGAGCAGTACTTC. The genes are TRBV4-1 and TRBJ2-7; no definite D call. The CDR3 extends over 12 amino acids. Germline V lookup: CDR1 MGHRA, CDR2 YSYEKL. Trimming stripped 5 bases from V and 2 bases from J, with 7 bases between.

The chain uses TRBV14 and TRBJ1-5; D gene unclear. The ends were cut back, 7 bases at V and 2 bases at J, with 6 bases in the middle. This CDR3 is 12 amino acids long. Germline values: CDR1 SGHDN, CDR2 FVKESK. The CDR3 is CASKVRNQPQHF. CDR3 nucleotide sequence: TGTGCCAGCAAAGTCCGCAATCAGCCCCAGCATTTT.

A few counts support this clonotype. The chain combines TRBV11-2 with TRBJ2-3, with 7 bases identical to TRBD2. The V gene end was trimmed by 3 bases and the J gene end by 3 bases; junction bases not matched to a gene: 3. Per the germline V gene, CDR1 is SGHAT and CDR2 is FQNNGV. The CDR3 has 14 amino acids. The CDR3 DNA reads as TGTGCCAGCAGCTTTTGGGGAGGGACAGATACGCAGTATTTT. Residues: CASSFWGGTDTQYF.

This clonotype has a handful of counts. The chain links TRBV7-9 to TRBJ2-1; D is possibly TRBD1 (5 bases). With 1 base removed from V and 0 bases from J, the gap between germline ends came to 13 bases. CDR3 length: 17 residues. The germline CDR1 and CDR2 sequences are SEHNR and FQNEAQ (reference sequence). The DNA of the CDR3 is TGTGCCAGCAGCTTAGGGAGTGCGCAGGGCTCCTACAATGAGCAGTTCTTC. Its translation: CASSLGSAQGSYNEQFF. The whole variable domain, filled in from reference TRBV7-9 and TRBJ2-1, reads DTGVSQNPRHKITKRGQNVTFRCDPISEHNRLYWYRQTLGQGPEFLTYFQNEAQLEKSRLLSDRFSAERPKGSFSTLEIQRTEQGDSAMYLCASSLGSAQGSYNEQFFGPGTRLTVL.

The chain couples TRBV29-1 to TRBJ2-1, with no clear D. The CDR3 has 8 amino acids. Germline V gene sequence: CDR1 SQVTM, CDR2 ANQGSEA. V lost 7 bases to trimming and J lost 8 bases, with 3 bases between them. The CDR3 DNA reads TGCAGCGGGGATGAGCAGTTCTTC. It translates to CSGDEQFF.

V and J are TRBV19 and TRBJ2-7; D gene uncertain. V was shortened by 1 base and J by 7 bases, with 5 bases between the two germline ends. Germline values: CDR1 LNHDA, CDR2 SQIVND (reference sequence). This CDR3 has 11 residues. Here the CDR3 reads CASSIGGEQYF. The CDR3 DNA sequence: TGTGCCAGTAGTATAGGAGGAGAGCAGTACTTC.

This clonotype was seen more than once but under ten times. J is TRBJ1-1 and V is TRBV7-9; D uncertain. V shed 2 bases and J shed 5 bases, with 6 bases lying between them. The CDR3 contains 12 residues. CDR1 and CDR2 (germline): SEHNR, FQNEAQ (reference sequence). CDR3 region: CASSLSLTEAFF. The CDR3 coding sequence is TGTGCCAGCAGCTTATCCCTAACTGAAGCTTTCTTT.

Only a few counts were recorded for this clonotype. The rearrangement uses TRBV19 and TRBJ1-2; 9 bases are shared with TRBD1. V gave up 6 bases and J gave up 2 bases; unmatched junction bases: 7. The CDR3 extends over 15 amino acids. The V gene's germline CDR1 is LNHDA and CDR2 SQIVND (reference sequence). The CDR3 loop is CASRSPGTGNYGYTF. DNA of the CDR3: TGTGCCAGTAGATCCCCCGGGACAGGGAACTATGGCTACACCTTC.

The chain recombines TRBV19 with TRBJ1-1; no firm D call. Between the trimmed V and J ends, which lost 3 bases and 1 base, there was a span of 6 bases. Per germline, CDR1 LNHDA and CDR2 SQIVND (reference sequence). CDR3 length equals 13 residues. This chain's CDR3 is CASSILGNTEAFF. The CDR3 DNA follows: TGTGCCAGTAGTATTCTGGGGAACACTGAAGCTTTCTTT.

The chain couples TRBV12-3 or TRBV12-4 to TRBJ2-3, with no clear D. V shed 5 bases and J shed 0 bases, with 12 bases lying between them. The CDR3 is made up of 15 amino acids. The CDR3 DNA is TGTGCCAGCAGTCCCGGACCCGCTAGCACAGATACGCAGTATTTT. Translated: CASSPGPASTDTQYF.

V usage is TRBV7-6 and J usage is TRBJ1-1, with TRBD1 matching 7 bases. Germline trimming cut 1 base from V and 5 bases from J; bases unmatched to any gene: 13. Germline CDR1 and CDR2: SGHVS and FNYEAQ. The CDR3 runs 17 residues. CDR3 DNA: TGTGCCAGCAGCTTAGATTCCCAGGGGGGCGGCTTGACTGAAGCTTTCTTT. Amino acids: CASSLDSQGGGLTEAFF. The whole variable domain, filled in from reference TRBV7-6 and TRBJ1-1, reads GAGVSQSPRYKVTKRGQDVALRCDPISGHVSLYWYRQALGQGPEFLTYFNYEAQQDKSGLPNDRFSAERPEGSISTLTIQRTEQRDSAMYRCASSLDSQGGGLTEAFFGQGTRLTVV.

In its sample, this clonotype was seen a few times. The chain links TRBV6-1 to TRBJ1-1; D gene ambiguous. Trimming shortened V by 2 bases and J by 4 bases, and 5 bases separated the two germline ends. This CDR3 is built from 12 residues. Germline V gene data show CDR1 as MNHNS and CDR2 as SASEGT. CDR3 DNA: TGTGCCAGCAGTGAATTAAGCACTGAAGCTTTCTTT. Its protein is CASSELSTEAFF.

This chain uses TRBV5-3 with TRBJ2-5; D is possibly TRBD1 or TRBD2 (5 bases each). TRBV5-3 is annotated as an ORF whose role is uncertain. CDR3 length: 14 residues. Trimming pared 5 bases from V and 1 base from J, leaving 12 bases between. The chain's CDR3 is CARRGLGAQETQYF. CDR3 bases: TGTGCCAGAAGGGGGCTGGGAGCCCAAGAGACCCAGTACTTC.

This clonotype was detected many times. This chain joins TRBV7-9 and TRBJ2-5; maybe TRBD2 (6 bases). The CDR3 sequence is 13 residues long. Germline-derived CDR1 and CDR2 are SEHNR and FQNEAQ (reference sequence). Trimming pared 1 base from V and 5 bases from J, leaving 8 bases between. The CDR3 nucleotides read TGTGCCAGCAGCTTAGTTAGCGGTGAGACCCAGTACTTC. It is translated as CASSLVSGETQYF.

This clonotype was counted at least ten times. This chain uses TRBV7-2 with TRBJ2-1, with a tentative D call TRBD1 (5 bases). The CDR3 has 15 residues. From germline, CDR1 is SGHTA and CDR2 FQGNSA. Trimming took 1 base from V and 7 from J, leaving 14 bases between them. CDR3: CASSLGWGGVNEQFF. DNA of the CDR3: TGTGCCAGCAGCTTAGGGTGGGGCGGCGTAAATGAGCAGTTCTTC.

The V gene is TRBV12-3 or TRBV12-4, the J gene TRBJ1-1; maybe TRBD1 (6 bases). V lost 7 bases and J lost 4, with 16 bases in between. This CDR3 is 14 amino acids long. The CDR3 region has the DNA TGTGCCAGCAATGGGACACCACGCGTCACTGAAGCTTTCTTT. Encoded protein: CASNGTPRVTEAFF.

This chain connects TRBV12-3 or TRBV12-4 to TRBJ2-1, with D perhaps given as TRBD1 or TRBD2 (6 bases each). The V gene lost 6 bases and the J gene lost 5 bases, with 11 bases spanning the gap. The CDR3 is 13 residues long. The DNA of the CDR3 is TGTGCCAGCAGCGAAGGGGGGAACAATGAGCAGTTCTTC. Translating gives CASSEGGNNEQFF.

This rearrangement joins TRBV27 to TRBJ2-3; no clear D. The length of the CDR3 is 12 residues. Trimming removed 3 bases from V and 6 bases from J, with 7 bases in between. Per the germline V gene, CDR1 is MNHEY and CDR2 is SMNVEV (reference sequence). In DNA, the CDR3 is TGTGCCAGCAGTTTCGGCCAGGATACGCAGTATTTT. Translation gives CASSFGQDTQYF.

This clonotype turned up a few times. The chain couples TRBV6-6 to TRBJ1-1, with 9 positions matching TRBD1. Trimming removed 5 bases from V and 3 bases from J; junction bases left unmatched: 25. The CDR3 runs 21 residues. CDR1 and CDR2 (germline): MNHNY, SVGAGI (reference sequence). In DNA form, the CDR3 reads TGTGCCAGCAGTAATCAGGGACAGGGAGTGGGGTGGGATGTTTTTGACACTGAAGCTTTCTTT. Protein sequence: CASSNQGQGVGWDVFDTEAFF.

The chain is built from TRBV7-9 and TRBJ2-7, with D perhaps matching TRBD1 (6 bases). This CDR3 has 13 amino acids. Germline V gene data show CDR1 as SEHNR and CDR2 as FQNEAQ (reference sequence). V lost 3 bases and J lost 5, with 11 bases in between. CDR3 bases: TGTGCCAGCAGCTTTTGGGACAACGACGAGCAGTACTTC. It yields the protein CASSFWDNDEQYF.